The entry below describes one T cell receptor beta chain. CDR1 and CDR2 (germline): LGHNT, FRNRAP. The V gene end was trimmed by 0 bases and the J gene end by 6 bases; junction bases not matched to a gene: 11. The CDR3 has 18 residues. The data were taken from a study of control samples from healthy donors and cancer patients. Assay used: immunoSEQ multiplex PCR; TCRdb lists only in-frame clones, some missing. This sample contains under 200,000 clones. V gene TRBV12-5 combines with J gene TRBJ2-1, with 10 bases identical to TRBD1. The sequenced sample consisted of blood. This TCR came from a woman aged 30 to 39 in good health. DNA for the CDR3: TGTGCTAGTGGTTTGGTAGGGGGGGACAGGGGAGATTCCAATGAGCAGTTCTTC. This encodes CASGLVGGDRGDSNEQFF. Combining the CDR3 with reference TRBV12-5 and TRBJ2-1 gives the whole variable domain DARVTQTPRHKVTEMGQEVTMRCQPILGHNTVFWYRQTMMQGLELLAYFRNRAPLDDSGMPKDRFSAEMPDATLATLKIQPSEPRDSAVYFCASGLVGGDRGDSNEQFFGPGTRLTVL.